This entry lists 6 T cell receptor beta chains sequenced from one sample in a study of OX40 agonist ivuxolimab in advanced cancers. Clones were read by immunoSEQ multiplex PCR, and TCRdb kept only the in-frame ones, dropping some. The sample lists over 50,000 clones; 85% to 90% were seen once. This specimen consisted of CD4+ or CD8+ T cells sorted from blood, obtained in a trial of the OX40 agonist ivuxolimab. These receptor sequences come from an adult with an advanced solid tumor such as melanoma, head and neck, liver or kidney cancer.

This chain joins TRBV4-3 and TRBJ1-5; 7 nucleotides align to TRBD1. The CDR3 totals 15 residues. The V segment lost 1 base and the J segment 3 bases; nucleotides outside the gene matches: 3. The V gene's germline CDR1 is LGHNA and CDR2 YSLEER. CDR3 region: CASSQVTGNNQPQHF. The CDR3 DNA sequence: TGCGCCAGCAGCCAAGTGACAGGGAACAATCAGCCCCAGCATTTT.

A single count supports this clone. This rearrangement joins TRBV7-3 to TRBJ2-5; the D gene is possibly TRBD1 (5 bases). Germline V gene lookup returns CDR1 SGHTA and CDR2 FQGTGA. The length of the CDR3 is 15 residues. Trimming left V 3 bases short and J 4 bases short, with 15 bases between. The CDR3 region is CASSLGRLRGETQYF. The DNA of the CDR3 is TGTGCCAGCAGCTTGGGGCGTCTCCGAGGAGAGACCCAGTACTTC.

The chain recombines TRBV7-9 with TRBJ2-1; 9 nucleotides line up with TRBD2. The CDR3 is made up of 15 amino acids. Germline V gene sequence: CDR1 SEHNR, CDR2 FQNEAQ (reference sequence). Trimming cost V 0 bases and J 8 bases; bases outside gene matches: 5. The DNA of the CDR3 is TGTGCCAGCAGCTTAGCGGCGGGGGGGGACTATGAGCAGTTCTTC. This codes for CASSLAAGGDYEQFF.

This clone was detected only a few times. The V gene is TRBV19, the J gene TRBJ2-3; a weak D match, TRBD1 (5 bases). CDR1 LNHDA and CDR2 SQIVND come from the germline V gene (reference sequence). The CDR3 is 14 residues long. Trimming took 6 bases from V and 0 from J, leaving 10 bases between them. The CDR3 DNA reads TGTGCCAGTAGCTATGACAGAAGCACAGATACGCAGTATTTT. Translation: CASSYDRSTDTQYF. The complete variable domain, with remaining parts taken from reference TRBV19 and TRBJ2-3, reads DGGITQSPKYLFRKEGQNVTLSCEQNLNHDAMYWYRQDPGQGLRLIYYSQIVNDFQKGDIAEGYSVSREKKESFPLTVTSAQKNPTAFYLCASSYDRSTDTQYFGPGTRLTVL.

The chain employs TRBV7-3 and TRBJ1-1, with D maybe TRBD1 (6 bases). The germline V and J ends were trimmed by 1 base and 8 bases, with 17 bases remaining between them. Germline values: CDR1 SGHTA, CDR2 FQGTGA. The CDR3 spans 15 residues. CDR3: CASSLMGGDRFEAFF. CDR3 DNA sequence: TGTGCCAGCAGCTTAATGGGGGGCGACCGGTTCGAAGCTTTCTTT. The complete variable domain, with remaining parts taken from reference TRBV7-3 and TRBJ1-1, reads GAGVSQTPSNKVTEKGKYVELRCDPISGHTALYWYRQSLGQGPEFLIYFQGTGAADDSGLPNDRFFAVRPEGSVSTLKIQRTERGDSAVYLCASSLMGGDRFEAFFGQGTRLTVV.

The genes are TRBV19 and TRBJ1-5; weak D call: TRBD1 (6 bases). Germline V gene lookup returns CDR1 LNHDA and CDR2 SQIVND (reference sequence). The CDR3 runs 14 residues. V was shortened by 4 bases and J by 6 bases, with 13 bases between the two germline ends. The DNA of the CDR3 is TGTGCCAGTAGTAGAACAGGGATTAGTCAGCCCCAGCATTTT. Residues: CASSRTGISQPQHF.